This T cell receptor (beta chain) comes out of a study of T cell responses to AZD1222 COVID-19 vaccine. Overall study: Second-dose timings of about 4 or about 12 weeks were pooled.

In regard to this clone: No antigen is known for it.

CDR1 and CDR2 (germline): MNHEY, SVGAGI. This CDR3 contains 14 residues. The J segment lost 9 bases and the V segment lost 6 bases, leaving 9 bases of the junction unmatched. Findings and caveats of the study: Spike-specific TCR depth and breadth grew after two AZD1222 doses. Baseline antibody screening turned up just a handful of seropositive AZD1222 recipients.

Profiled with immunoSEQ multiplex PCR; TCRdb holds only in-frame clones, not every one. The table lists some 130,000 clones, roughly 90% of them singletons. This sequence originates from an adult in good health. The sequencing here drew on peripheral blood, taken on day 0 of AZD1222 vaccination. The chain has TRBV6-5 and TRBJ1-4, with TRBD1 matching 8 bases. The CDR3 reads CASSRTGTGQKLFF. The CDR3 region has the DNA TGTGCCAGCAGCCGAACCGGGACAGGCCAAAAACTGTTTTTT.